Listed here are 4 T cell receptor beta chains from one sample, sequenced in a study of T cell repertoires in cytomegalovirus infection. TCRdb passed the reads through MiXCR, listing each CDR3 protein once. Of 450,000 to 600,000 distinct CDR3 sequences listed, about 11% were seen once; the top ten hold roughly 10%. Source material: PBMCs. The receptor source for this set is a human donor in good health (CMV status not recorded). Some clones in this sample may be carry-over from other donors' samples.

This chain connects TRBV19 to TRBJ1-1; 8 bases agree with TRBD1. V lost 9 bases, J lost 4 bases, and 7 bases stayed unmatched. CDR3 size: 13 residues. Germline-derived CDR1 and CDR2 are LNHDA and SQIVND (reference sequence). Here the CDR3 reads CASTYGQGTEAFF. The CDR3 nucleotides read TGTGCCAGCACATATGGACAGGGCACTGAAGCTTTCTTT. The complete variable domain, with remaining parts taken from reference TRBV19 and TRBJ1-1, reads DGGITQSPKYLFRKEGQNVTLSCEQNLNHDAMYWYRQDPGQGLRLIYYSQIVNDFQKGDIAEGYSVSREKKESFPLTVTSAQKNPTAFYLCASTYGQGTEAFFGQGTRLTVV.

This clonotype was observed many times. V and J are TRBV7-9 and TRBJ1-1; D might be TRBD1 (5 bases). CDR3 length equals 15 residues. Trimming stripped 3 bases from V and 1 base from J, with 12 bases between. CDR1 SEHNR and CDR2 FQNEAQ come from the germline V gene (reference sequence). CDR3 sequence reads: CASSLWGSKNTEAFF. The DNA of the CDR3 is TGTGCCAGCAGCTTGTGGGGCTCTAAGAACACTGAAGCTTTCTTT.

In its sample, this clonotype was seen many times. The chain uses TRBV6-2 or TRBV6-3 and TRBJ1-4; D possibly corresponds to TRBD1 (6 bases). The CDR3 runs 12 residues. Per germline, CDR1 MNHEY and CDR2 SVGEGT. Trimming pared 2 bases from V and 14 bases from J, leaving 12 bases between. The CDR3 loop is CASSYVGQTLFF. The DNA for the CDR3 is TGTGCCAGCAGTTACGTAGGACAGACCCTGTTTTTT.

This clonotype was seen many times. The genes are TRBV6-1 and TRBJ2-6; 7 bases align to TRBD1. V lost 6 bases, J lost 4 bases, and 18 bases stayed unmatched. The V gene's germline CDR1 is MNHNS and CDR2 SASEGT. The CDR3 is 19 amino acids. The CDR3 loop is CASRNYPGTVSLGANVLTF. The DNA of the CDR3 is TGTGCCAGCAGGAACTACCCTGGGACAGTATCTTTAGGGGCCAACGTCCTGACTTTC.